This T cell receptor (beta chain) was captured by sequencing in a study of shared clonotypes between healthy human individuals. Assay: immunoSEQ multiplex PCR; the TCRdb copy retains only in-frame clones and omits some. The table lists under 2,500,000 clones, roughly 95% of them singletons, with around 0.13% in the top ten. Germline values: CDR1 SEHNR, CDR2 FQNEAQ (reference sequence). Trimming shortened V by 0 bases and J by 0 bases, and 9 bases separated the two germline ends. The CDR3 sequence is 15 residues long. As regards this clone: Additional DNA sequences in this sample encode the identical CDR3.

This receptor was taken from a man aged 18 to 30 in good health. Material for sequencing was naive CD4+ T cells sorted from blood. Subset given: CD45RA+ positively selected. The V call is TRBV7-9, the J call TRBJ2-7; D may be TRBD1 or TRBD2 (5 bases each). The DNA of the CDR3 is TGTGCCAGCAGCTTAGCGGGACCCGGCTCCTACGAGCAGTACTTC. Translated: CASSLAGPGSYEQYF.